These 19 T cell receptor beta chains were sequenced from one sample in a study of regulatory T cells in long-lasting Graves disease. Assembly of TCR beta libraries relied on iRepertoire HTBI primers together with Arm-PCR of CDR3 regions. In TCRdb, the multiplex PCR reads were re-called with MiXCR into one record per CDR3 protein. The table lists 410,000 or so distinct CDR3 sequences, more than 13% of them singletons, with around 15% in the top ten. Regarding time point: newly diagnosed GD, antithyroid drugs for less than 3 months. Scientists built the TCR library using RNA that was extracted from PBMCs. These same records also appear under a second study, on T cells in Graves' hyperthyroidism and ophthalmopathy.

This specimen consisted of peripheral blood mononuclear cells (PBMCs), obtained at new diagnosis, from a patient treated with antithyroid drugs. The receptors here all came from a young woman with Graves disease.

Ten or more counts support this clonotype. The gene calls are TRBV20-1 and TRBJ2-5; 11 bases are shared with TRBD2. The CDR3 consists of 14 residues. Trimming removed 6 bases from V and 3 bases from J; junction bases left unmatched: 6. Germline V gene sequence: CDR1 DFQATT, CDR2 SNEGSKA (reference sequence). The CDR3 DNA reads TGCAGTGCCCGGAGGGGACTAGCGGAAGAGACCCAGTACTTC. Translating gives CSARRGLAEETQYF.

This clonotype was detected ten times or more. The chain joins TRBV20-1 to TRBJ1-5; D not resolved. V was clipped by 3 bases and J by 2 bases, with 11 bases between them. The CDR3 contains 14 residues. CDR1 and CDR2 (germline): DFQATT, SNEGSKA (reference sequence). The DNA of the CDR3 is TGCAGTGCTAGTAGGTCCCCCGGCAATCAGCCCCAGCATTTT. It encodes CSASRSPGNQPQHF.

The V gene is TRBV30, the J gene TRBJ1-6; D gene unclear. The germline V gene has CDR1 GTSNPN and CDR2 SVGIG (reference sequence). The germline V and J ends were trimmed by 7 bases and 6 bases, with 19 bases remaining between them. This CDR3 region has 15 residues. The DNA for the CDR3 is TGTGCCTACCATAGGTCCCCAGGTGGTAATTCACCCCTCCACTTT. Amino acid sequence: CAYHRSPGGNSPLHF.

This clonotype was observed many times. Written as DNA, the CDR3 is TGCAGCGTTGCCTCCGTGAGGGGGGGGGAGCTGTTTTTT. It specifies CSVASVRGGELFF. The rearrangement links TRBV29-1 to TRBJ2-2, with a tentative D call TRBD1 (6 bases). This CDR3 spans 13 amino acids. Germline CDR1 SQVTM, CDR2 ANQGSEA. Trimming pared 4 bases from V and 8 bases from J, leaving 14 bases between.

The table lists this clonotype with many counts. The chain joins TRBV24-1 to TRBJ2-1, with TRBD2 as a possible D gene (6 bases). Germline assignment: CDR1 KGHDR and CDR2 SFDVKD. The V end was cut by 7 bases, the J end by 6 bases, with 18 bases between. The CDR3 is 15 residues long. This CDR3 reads CATSPGAPRGNEQFF. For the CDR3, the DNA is TGTGCCACCAGCCCCGGGGCCCCGCGGGGCAATGAGCAGTTCTTC.

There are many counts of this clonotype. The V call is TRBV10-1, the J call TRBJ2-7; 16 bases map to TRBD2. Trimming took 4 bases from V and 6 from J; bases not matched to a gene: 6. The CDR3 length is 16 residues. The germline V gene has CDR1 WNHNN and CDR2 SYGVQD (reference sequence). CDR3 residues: CASSGGLAGGHFEQYF. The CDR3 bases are TGCGCCAGCAGTGGGGGACTAGCGGGAGGGCATTTCGAGCAGTACTTC.

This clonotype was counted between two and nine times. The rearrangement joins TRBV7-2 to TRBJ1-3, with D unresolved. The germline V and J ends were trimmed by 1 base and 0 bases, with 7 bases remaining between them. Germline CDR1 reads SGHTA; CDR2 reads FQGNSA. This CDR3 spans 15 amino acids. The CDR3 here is CASSLGAISGNTIYF. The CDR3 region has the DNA TGTGCCAGCAGCTTAGGTGCCATCTCTGGAAACACCATATATTTT.

This chain's CDR3 is CAALGTSGLGNTGELFF. The DNA of the CDR3 is TGCGCCGCCCTTGGGACTAGCGGGCTTGGGAACACCGGGGAGCTGTTTTTT. V and J are TRBV10-2 and TRBJ2-2; TRBD2 matches 12 bases. Per the germline V gene, CDR1 is WSHSY and CDR2 is SAAADI. V lost 11 bases, J lost 1 base, and 11 bases stayed unmatched. The CDR3 is 17 residues long.

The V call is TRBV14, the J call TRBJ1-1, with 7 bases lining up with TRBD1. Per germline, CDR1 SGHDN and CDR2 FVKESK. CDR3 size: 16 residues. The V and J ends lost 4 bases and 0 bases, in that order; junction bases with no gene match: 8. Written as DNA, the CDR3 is TGTGCCAGCAGCCTCCGGACAGGTCCCATGAACACTGAAGCTTTCTTT. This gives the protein CASSLRTGPMNTEAFF.

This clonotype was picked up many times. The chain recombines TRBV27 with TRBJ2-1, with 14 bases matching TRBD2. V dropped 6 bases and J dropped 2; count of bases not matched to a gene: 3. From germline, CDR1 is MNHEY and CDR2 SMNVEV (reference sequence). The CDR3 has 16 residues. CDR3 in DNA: TGTGCCAGCAGAGGACTAGCGGGAGGCGCCTACAATGAGCAGTTCTTC. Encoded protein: CASRGLAGGAYNEQFF.

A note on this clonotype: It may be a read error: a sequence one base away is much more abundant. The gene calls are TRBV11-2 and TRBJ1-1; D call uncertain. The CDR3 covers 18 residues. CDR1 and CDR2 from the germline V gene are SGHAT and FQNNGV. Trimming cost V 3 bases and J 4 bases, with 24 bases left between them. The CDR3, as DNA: TGTGCCAGCAGCTTGGAGCGGTTCGAGTTTCTAACTTCCACTGAAGCTTTCTTT. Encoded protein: CASSLERFEFLTSTEAFF.

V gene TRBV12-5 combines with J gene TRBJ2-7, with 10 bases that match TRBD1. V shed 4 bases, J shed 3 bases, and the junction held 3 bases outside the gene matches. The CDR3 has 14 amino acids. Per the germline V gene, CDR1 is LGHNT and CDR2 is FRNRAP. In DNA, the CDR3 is TGTGCTAGTGGTTACGGGACAGGGGTCTACGAGCAGTACTTC. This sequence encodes CASGYGTGVYEQYF.

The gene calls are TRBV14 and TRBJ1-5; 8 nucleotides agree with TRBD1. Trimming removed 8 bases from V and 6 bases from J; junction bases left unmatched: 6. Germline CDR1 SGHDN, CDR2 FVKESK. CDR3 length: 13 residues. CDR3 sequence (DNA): TGTGCCAGCTCGAGGACAGGGTTTCAGCCCCAGCATTTT. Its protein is CASSRTGFQPQHF.

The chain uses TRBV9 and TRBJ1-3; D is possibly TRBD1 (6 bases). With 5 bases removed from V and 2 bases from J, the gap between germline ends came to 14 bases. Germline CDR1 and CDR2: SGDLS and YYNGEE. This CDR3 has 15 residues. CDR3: CASSNTQGPGNTIYF. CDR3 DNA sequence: TGTGCCAGCAGTAATACTCAGGGGCCTGGAAACACCATATATTTT.

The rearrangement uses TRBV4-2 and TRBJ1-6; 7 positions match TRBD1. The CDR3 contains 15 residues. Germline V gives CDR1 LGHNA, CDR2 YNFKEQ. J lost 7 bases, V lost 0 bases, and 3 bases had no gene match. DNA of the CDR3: TGTGCCAGCAGCCAAGATTACAGGGGAAATTCACCCCTCCACTTT. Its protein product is CASSQDYRGNSPLHF.

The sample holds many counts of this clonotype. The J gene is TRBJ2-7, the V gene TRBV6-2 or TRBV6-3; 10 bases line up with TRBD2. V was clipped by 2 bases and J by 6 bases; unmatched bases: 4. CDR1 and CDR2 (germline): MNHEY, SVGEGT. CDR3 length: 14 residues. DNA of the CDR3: TGTGCCAGCAGTTACGGTCTAGCGGGAGTCGAGCAGTACTTC. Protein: CASSYGLAGVEQYF.

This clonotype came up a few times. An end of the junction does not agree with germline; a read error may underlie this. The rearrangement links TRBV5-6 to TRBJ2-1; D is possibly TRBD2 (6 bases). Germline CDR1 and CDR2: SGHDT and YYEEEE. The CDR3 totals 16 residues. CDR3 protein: CASGLARHTSYNEQFF. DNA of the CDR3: TGTGCCAGCGGCCTAGCGCGACATACCTCCTATAATGAGCAGTTCTTC. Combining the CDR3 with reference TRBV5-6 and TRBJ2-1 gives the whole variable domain DAGVTQSPTHLIKTRGQQVTLRCSPKSGHDTVSWYQQALGQGPQFIFQYYEEEERQRGNFPDRFSGHQFPNYSSELNVNALLLGDSALYLCASGLARHTSYNEQFFGPGTRLTVL.

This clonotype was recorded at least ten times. The CDR3 region is CASSYSAGGTDTQYF. The CDR3 nucleotides are TGTGCCAGCAGTTACTCGGCGGGGGGCACAGATACGCAGTATTTT. The V call is TRBV6-5, the J call TRBJ2-3; 7 nucleotides match TRBD2. Germline V gene sequence: CDR1 MNHEY, CDR2 SVGAGI. This CDR3 region has 15 residues. V shed 0 bases, J shed 1 base, and the junction held 1 base outside the gene matches.

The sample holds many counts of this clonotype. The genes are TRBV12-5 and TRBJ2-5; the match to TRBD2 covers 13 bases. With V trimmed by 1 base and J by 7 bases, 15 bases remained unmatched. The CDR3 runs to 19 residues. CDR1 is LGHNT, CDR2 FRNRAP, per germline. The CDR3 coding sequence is TGTGCTAGTGGTTTGGAGCCATTAGGGACTAGCGGGACGAAGGTGACCCAGTACTTC. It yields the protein CASGLEPLGTSGTKVTQYF.